Listed below are T cell receptor beta chains from one sample, sequenced in a study of blood T cell repertoires in COVID-19. Data came from immunoSEQ multiplex PCR; TCRdb stores just in-frame clones and leaves some out. Altogether around 190,000 clones are present, about 88% being singletons, with the ten largest covering 15% to 20%. Sequenced: peripheral blood. These TCRs come from a man over 45 with COVID-19, enrolled during active disease. Each CDR3 is given with its conserved first and last residue. Fields, in order: J gene, V gene, D gene, clone size, CDR3 protein, CDR3 DNA. D genes are given only for firm matches. Expanded clones get a size class; other rows say once, few or many, or leave the size out.

J gene: TRBJ2-1; V gene: TRBV11-2; D gene: TRBD2; clone size: .; CDR3 protein: CASIRAGGPREQFF; CDR3 DNA: TGTGCCAGCATACGAGCGGGAGGGCCAAGGGAGCAGTTCTTC
J gene: TRBJ2-3; V gene: TRBV28; D gene: TRBD2; clone size: .; CDR3 protein: CASSWRGTRTDTQYF; CDR3 DNA: TGTGCCAGCAGTTGGCGGGGGACTCGCACAGATACGCAGTATTTT
J gene: TRBJ1-5; V gene: TRBV5-6; D gene: .; clone size: .; CDR3 protein: CASSHSNQPQHF; CDR3 DNA: TGTGCCAGCAGCCATAGCAATCAGCCCCAGCATTTT
J gene: TRBJ2-7; V gene: TRBV7-2; D gene: TRBD1; clone size: .; CDR3 protein: CASSLSGQSYEQYF; CDR3 DNA: TGTGCCAGCAGCTTATCGGGACAGAGCTACGAGCAGTACTTC
J gene: TRBJ1-2; V gene: TRBV6-2/TRBV6-3; D gene: TRBD1; clone size: .; CDR3 protein: CASSLTTGGLNYGYTF; CDR3 DNA: TGTGCCAGCAGTTTAACGACAGGGGGGCTTAACTATGGCTACACCTTC
J gene: TRBJ2-2; V gene: TRBV4-2; D gene: .; clone size: .; CDR3 protein: CASSNRAVNTGELFF; CDR3 DNA: TGTGCCAGCAGCAACCGAGCGGTCAACACCGGGGAGCTGTTTTTT
J gene: TRBJ2-3; V gene: TRBV30; D gene: .; clone size: .; CDR3 protein: CAWSVPSGTDTQYF; CDR3 DNA: TGTGCCTGGAGTGTTCCTTCGGGCACAGATACGCAGTATTTT
J gene: TRBJ1-2; V gene: TRBV6-1; D gene: .; clone size: .; CDR3 protein: CASSDQFNYGYTF; CDR3 DNA: TGTGCCAGCAGTGATCAGTTTAACTATGGCTACACCTTC
J gene: TRBJ1-2; V gene: TRBV25-1; D gene: .; clone size: .; CDR3 protein: CASSEAGENYGYTF; CDR3 DNA: TGTGCCAGCAGTGAAGCAGGGGAGAACTATGGCTACACCTTC
J gene: TRBJ2-7; V gene: TRBV7-9; D gene: TRBD1; clone size: .; CDR3 protein: CASSLGQGREQYF; CDR3 DNA: TGTGCCAGCAGCCTTGGACAGGGCCGCGAGCAGTACTTC
J gene: TRBJ1-6; V gene: TRBV6-1; D gene: .; clone size: .; CDR3 protein: CASSEGGDNSPLHF; CDR3 DNA: TGTGCCAGCAGTGAAGGGGGCGATAATTCACCCCTCCACTTT
J gene: TRBJ1-5; V gene: TRBV2; D gene: .; clone size: few; CDR3 protein: CASRETGGNQPQHF; CDR3 DNA: TGTGCCAGCAGAGAGACAGGAGGCAATCAGCCCCAGCATTTT
J gene: TRBJ1-1; V gene: TRBV6-5; D gene: TRBD1; clone size: .; CDR3 protein: CASSTGTGEAFF; CDR3 DNA: TGTGCCAGCAGTACCGGGACAGGGGAAGCTTTCTTT
J gene: TRBJ2-5; V gene: TRBV6-5; D gene: TRBD1; clone size: .; CDR3 protein: CASSYYGQGAGETQYF; CDR3 DNA: TGTGCCAGCAGTTACTACGGACAGGGGGCAGGTGAGACCCAGTACTTC
J gene: TRBJ2-7; V gene: TRBV9; D gene: TRBD1; clone size: .; CDR3 protein: CASSAGQGLPYEQYF; CDR3 DNA: TGTGCCAGCAGCGCGGGACAGGGGTTACCCTACGAGCAGTACTTC
J gene: TRBJ2-3; V gene: TRBV3-1/TRBV3-2; D gene: TRBD2; clone size: .; CDR3 protein: CASSLAGATDTQYF; CDR3 DNA: TGTGCCAGCAGCCTAGCGGGAGCCACAGATACGCAGTATTTT
J gene: TRBJ1-1; V gene: TRBV29-1; D gene: .; clone size: .; CDR3 protein: CSVGDIKAFF; CDR3 DNA: TGCAGCGTTGGGGACATAAAAGCTTTCTTT
J gene: TRBJ2-7; V gene: TRBV11-2; D gene: TRBD2; clone size: .; CDR3 protein: CASSSPSGKSSEQYF; CDR3 DNA: TGTGCCAGCAGCTCCCCTAGCGGGAAGAGTAGCGAGCAGTACTTC